The following is a T cell receptor beta chain sequence with its context. This clone's antigen is unknown. No base qualities exist here, and no much larger clone lies one base off it. This entry belongs to a study of radiotherapy plus CTLA-4 blockade in lung cancer (dated by TCRdb to the late 2010s). General notes on the study: Objective responses were observed in 15% to 20% of enrolled patients, and disease control was achieved in 25% to 40%.

In this study, focal radiation therapy paired with CTLA-4 blockade (ipilimumab) was tested in patients who had chemo-refractory metastatic non-small-cell lung cancer. The CDR3 runs 14 residues from the cysteine to the phenylalanine. Just the 42-base CDR3 DNA is kept, in frame starting at base 1. Trimming costs V 6 bases and J 6 bases, and their ends lie 17 bases apart. From the germline V gene, CDR1 is MNHEY and CDR2 is SVGAGI. The method was the immunoSEQ multiplex PCR assay. TCRdb provides this immuneACCESS table in a form limited to in-frame rearrangements. Some clones are lacking; in checked studies, under half of them reflect an unresolved V gene, and why the rest are absent is not known. Here the sample has about 31,000 clones; 78% occur a single time. Roughly 8% of the sample goes to the ten largest clones. Beyond this particular receptor, the publication reports: After treatment with radiotherapy and ipilimumab, TCR clones that came from tumors expanded in the peripheral blood. Early dynamic changes in blood T cell clones, together with increased serum interferon-beta after radiation, were reported as the strongest predictors of response.

The clonotype originates from a human donor with non-small cell lung cancer who had stable disease on radiotherapy plus ipilimumab. This specimen was peripheral blood, taken from a patient treated with radiotherapy plus ipilimumab. The rearranged chain carries TRBV6-5 and TRBJ1-2; the D gene lacks a confident call. The nucleotides are TGTGCCAGCAGCCAAGACGCCAAGACCCATGGCTACACCTTC. It encodes CASSQDAKTHGYTF.